One sample yielded the 3 T cell receptor beta chains listed below, sequenced in a study of radiotherapy plus CTLA-4 blockade in lung cancer (dated by TCRdb to about 2018). The library was prepared using the immunoSEQ multiplex PCR assay. TCRdb mirrors the immuneACCESS table, restricted to in-frame sequences. Some clones are absent from its copies; in checked studies, under half trace to an unresolved V gene, and the reason for the others is unknown. The sample contains under 35,000 clones, roughly 71% of them found a single time. The ten most abundant clones make up around 4.5% of the sample. The sequenced sample was peripheral blood, obtained from a patient treated with radiotherapy plus ipilimumab. The receptors were sampled from a human donor with non-small cell lung cancer whose response to radiotherapy plus ipilimumab could not be evaluated.

The CDR3 loop is CASSVAPRTGFSTDTQYF. The CDR3 DNA sequence: TGTGCCAGCAGCGTAGCCCCACGGACAGGGTTTAGCACAGATACGCAGTATTTT. V usage is TRBV9 and J usage is TRBJ2-3, with 8 bases fitting TRBD1. The CDR3 spans 18 residues. Germline CDR1 reads SGDLS; CDR2 reads YYNGEE. The junction had 9 bases not matched to a gene; V was cut back by 0 bases and J by 0 bases.

V is TRBV29-1 and J is TRBJ2-3; TRBD2 aligns across 9 bases. Germline V gene sequence: CDR1 SQVTM, CDR2 ANQGSEA. The CDR3 contains 15 residues. The ends lost 2 bases at V and 0 bases at J; junction bases unmatched: 3. The CDR3 coding sequence is TGCAGCGTTGAACCTAGCGGGGCTAGCACAGATACGCAGTATTTT. Amino acids: CSVEPSGASTDTQYF.

In this sample, this clone turned up a few times. The chain recombines TRBV11-2 with TRBJ2-3; 8 bases are shared with TRBD2. J gave up 8 bases and V 0 bases, and 13 bases lay outside the gene matches. The CDR3 runs 17 residues. Per the germline V gene, CDR1 is SGHAT and CDR2 is FQNNGV. CDR3 DNA: TGTGCCAGCAGCTTAGATCGGAACGGGAGGGCCCCGGTTACGCAGTATTTT. It is translated as CASSLDRNGRAPVTQYF.